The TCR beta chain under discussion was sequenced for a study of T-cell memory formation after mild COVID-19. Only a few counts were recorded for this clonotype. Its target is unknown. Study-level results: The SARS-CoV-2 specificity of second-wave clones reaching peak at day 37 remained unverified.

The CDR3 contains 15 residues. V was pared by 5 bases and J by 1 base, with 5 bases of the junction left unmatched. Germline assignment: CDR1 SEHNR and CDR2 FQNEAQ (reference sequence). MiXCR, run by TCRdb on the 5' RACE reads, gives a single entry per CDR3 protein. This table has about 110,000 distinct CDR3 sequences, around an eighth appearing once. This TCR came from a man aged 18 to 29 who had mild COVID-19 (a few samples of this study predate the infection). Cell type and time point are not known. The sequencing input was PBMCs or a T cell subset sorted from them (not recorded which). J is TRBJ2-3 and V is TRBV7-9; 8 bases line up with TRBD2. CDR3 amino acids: CASSPPGGGTDTQYF. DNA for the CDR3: TGTGCCAGCAGCCCCCCGGGGGGGGGCACAGATACGCAGTATTTT.